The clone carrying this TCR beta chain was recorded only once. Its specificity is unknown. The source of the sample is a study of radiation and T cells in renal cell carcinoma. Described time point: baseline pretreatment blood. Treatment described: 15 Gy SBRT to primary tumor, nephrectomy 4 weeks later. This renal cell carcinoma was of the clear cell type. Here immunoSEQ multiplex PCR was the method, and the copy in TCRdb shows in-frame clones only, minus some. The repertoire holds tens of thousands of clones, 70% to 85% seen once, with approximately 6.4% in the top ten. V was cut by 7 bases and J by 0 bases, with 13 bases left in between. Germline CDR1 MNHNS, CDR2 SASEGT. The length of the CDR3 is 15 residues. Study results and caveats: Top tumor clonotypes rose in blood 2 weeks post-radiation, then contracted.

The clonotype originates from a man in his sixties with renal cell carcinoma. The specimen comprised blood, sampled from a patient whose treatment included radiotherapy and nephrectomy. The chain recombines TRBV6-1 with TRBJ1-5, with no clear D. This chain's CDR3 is CASITRQNSNQPQHF. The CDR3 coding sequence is TGTGCCAGCATCACACGGCAGAATAGCAATCAGCCCCAGCATTTT.